These 29 T cell receptor beta chains came from one sample sequenced in a study of T cell repertoires in cytomegalovirus infection. A single record per CDR3 protein comes from TCRdb applying MiXCR to the reads. The table shows roughly 500,000 distinct CDR3 sequences, with 30% to 35% occurring only once. For these TCRs, the target antigens are not known. Sequenced material: cultured PBMCs, taken from culture after CMV antigen stimulation. The receptors come from a human donor in good health (CMV status not recorded). Some clones in this sample may be carry-over from other donors' samples.

This clonotype was seen at least ten times. The chain combines TRBV7-2 with TRBJ2-7, with D maybe TRBD2 (6 bases). Trimming removed 3 bases from V and 6 bases from J, with 15 bases in between. The length of the CDR3 is 14 residues. CDR1 is SGHTA, CDR2 FQGNSA, per germline. The DNA for the CDR3 is TGTGCCAGCAGCTTTGGTGGGACTTACTCCGAGCAGTACGTC. Residues: CASSFGGTYSEQYV.

In DNA, the CDR3 is TGTGCCAGCAGCTTGGTAGGCTACACCACCGGGGAGCTGTTTTTT. Translating it yields CASSLVGYTTGELFF. This chain links TRBV5-6 with TRBJ2-2; D is undetermined. This CDR3 has 15 residues. Trimming shortened V by 0 bases and J by 4 bases, and 10 bases separated the two germline ends. Germline CDR1 is SGHDT and CDR2 is YYEEEE.

This clonotype was seen a handful of times. The V call is TRBV7-2, the J call TRBJ1-1, with TRBD1 matching over 7 bases. Germline-derived CDR1 and CDR2 are SGHTA and FQGNSA. The CDR3 has 14 residues. Trimming cost V 6 bases and J 2 bases; bases outside gene matches: 6. CDR3 sequence: CASSFDRANTEAFF. The CDR3 DNA sequence: TGTGCCAGCAGTTTTGACAGGGCTAACACTGAAGCTTTCTTT.

The V gene is TRBV19, the J gene TRBJ2-7, with TRBD1 matching over 10 bases. This CDR3 is built from 15 residues. Germline CDR1 reads LNHDA; CDR2 reads SQIVND (reference sequence). Unmatched junction bases numbered 2, after V lost 1 base and J lost 2 bases. CDR3 nucleotide sequence: TGTGCCAGTAGTATAGGACAGGGGGCGACCTACGAGCAGTACTTC. Translation gives CASSIGQGATYEQYF.

This clonotype was recorded many times. The chain carries TRBV7-2 and TRBJ2-3; 10 positions agree with TRBD2. CDR3 length: 15 residues. The germline V gene has CDR1 SGHTA and CDR2 FQGNSA. The junction had 3 bases not matched to a gene; V was cut back by 3 bases and J by 3 bases. The CDR3 here is CASSLLLAGTDTQYF. The CDR3 coding sequence is TGTGCCAGCAGCTTGCTACTAGCGGGGACAGATACGCAGTATTTT.

V usage is TRBV19 and J usage is TRBJ2-1; 7 nucleotides align to TRBD2. CDR3 size: 16 residues. Germline V gene sequence: CDR1 LNHDA, CDR2 SQIVND (reference sequence). V shed 2 bases and J 6 bases; nucleotides not matched to a gene: 10. CDR3 in amino acids: CASSILGLDGLNEQFF. DNA of the CDR3: TGTGCCAGTAGTATACTCGGACTAGACGGGCTCAATGAGCAGTTCTTC.

Only a few counts were recorded for this clonotype. The chain is built from TRBV28 and TRBJ2-7, with 8 positions matching TRBD2. Losses at the gene ends were 4 bases for V and 2 bases for J; bases not matched to a gene: 4. This CDR3 spans 14 amino acids. CDR1 MDHEN and CDR2 SYDVKM come from the germline V gene. CDR3 DNA sequence: TGTGCCAGCAGTTCCCCGGGGGGGCCCTACGAGCAGTACTTC. It translates to CASSSPGGPYEQYF.

This CDR3 is CASVVDSLLNTIYF. As DNA, the CDR3 is TGTGCCAGCGTCGTAGACTCCCTCTTAAACACCATATATTTT. The rearrangement joins TRBV7-2 to TRBJ1-3; D remains unclear. Trimming stripped 8 bases from V and 6 bases from J, with 17 bases between. The CDR3 has 14 residues. The V gene's germline CDR1 is SGHTA and CDR2 FQGNSA.

V and J are TRBV4-3 and TRBJ2-1; unclear D gene. V lost 0 bases, J lost 2 bases, and 11 bases lay in between. The CDR3 is made up of 16 amino acids. The germline V gene has CDR1 LGHNA and CDR2 YSLEER. CDR3 protein: CASSQDWAKPYNEQFF. The CDR3 DNA sequence: TGCGCCAGCAGCCAAGATTGGGCTAAACCCTACAATGAGCAGTTCTTC.

This clonotype was seen a few times. The J gene is TRBJ1-2, the V gene TRBV19; 8 bases are shared with TRBD1. The CDR3 has 15 amino acids. The junction had 5 bases not matched to a gene; V was cut back by 3 bases and J by 2 bases. In germline, CDR1 is LNHDA, CDR2 SQIVND (reference sequence). CDR3 bases: TGTGCCAGTAGTATCTCCAGGGGGCCGAACTATGGCTACACCTTC. It encodes CASSISRGPNYGYTF.

The rearrangement joins TRBV6-2 or TRBV6-3 to TRBJ2-7; D gene ambiguous. The V and J ends lost 4 bases and 3 bases respectively, with 16 bases between them. Germline V lookup: CDR1 MNHEY, CDR2 SVGEGT. The CDR3 length is 15 residues. The CDR3 region has the DNA TGTGCCAGCAGTTCGACTGGGCACAGATTCTACGAGCAGTACTTC. This sequence encodes CASSSTGHRFYEQYF.

This clonotype has just a few counts. The chain combines TRBV27 with TRBJ2-5; tentative D call: TRBD1 (6 bases). In germline, CDR1 is MNHEY, CDR2 SMNVEV (reference sequence). This CDR3 region has 14 residues. The germline V and J ends were trimmed by 2 bases and 2 bases, with 9 bases remaining between them. For the CDR3, the DNA is TGTGCCAGCAGTTTACTGGGGGCACAAGAGACCCAGTACTTC. Protein: CASSLLGAQETQYF.

The chain combines TRBV6-2 or TRBV6-3 with TRBJ2-5; the D gene could be TRBD1 or TRBD2 (5 bases each). This CDR3 is built from 14 residues. Trimming took 2 bases from V and 5 from J, leaving 12 bases between them. The V gene's germline CDR1 is MNHEY and CDR2 SVGEGT. CDR3 residues: CASSYGGVGETQYF. The CDR3 DNA is TGTGCCAGCAGTTACGGGGGAGTAGGGGAGACCCAGTACTTC.

This clonotype was seen a handful of times. V usage is TRBV6-5 and J usage is TRBJ2-7; D is unclear. CDR3 length: 12 amino acids. CDR1 is MNHEY, CDR2 SVGAGI, per germline. The ends were cut back, 5 bases at V and 10 bases at J, with 15 bases in the middle. The CDR3 DNA reads as TGTGCCAGCAGTCCGTGGACCGGGCATCAGTACTTC. Translating it yields CASSPWTGHQYF.

The chain couples TRBV11-2 to TRBJ2-7; D might be TRBD1 or TRBD2, each matching 5 bases. Germline V gives CDR1 SGHAT, CDR2 FQNNGV. CDR3 length equals 14 residues. The ends were cut back, 4 bases at V and 6 bases at J, with 16 bases in the middle. The CDR3 coding sequence is TGTGCCAGCAGCTCAATCCGGGACCGACTCGAGCAGTACTTC. Translation: CASSSIRDRLEQYF.

The chain uses TRBV28 and TRBJ1-4; D ambiguous. The length of the CDR3 is 14 residues. The germline V gene encodes CDR1 MDHEN and CDR2 SYDVKM. V was shortened by 5 bases and J by 0 bases, with 7 bases between the two germline ends. In DNA form, the CDR3 reads TGTGCCAGCAGTACCCCAGCAACTAATGAAAAACTGTTTTTT. Protein product: CASSTPATNEKLFF.

This clonotype was seen only a few times. This rearrangement joins TRBV18 to TRBJ2-3, with D unresolved. CDR1 and CDR2 from the germline V gene are KGHSH and LQKENI. Trimming stripped 3 bases from V and 2 bases from J, with 6 bases between. There are 13 residues in the CDR3. The CDR3 nucleotides read TGTGCCAGCTCACCGAGTATCACAGATACGCAGTATTTT. Translating gives CASSPSITDTQYF.

The V and J genes are TRBV7-9 and TRBJ1-2; 8 nucleotides agree with TRBD1. Trimming removed 4 bases from V and 3 bases from J; junction bases left unmatched: 7. The CDR3 contains 15 residues. The germline gives CDR1 SEHNR, CDR2 FQNEAQ (reference sequence). CDR3 amino acids: CASSSDRGKDYGYTF. CDR3 DNA sequence: TGTGCCAGCAGCTCTGACAGGGGAAAAGACTATGGCTACACCTTC.

The genes are TRBV4-1 and TRBJ2-3, with a possible D match to TRBD2 (5 bases). Germline V gene sequence: CDR1 MGHRA, CDR2 YSYEKL. Trimming shortened V by 5 bases and J by 5 bases, and 14 bases separated the two germline ends. The CDR3 contains 14 residues. The CDR3 protein is CASSAGGGGDTQYF. The CDR3 nucleotides read TGCGCCAGCAGCGCTGGAGGAGGTGGAGATACGCAGTATTTT.

In its sample, this clonotype was seen a few times. This chain joins TRBV7-9 and TRBJ2-7; D is tentatively TRBD1 or TRBD2 (5 bases each). The ends were cut back, 4 bases at V and 6 bases at J, with 16 bases in the middle. The V gene's germline CDR1 is SEHNR and CDR2 FQNEAQ (reference sequence). CDR3 length: 14 residues. The CDR3 sequence: CASSSGRSNSEQYF. CDR3 nucleotides: TGTGCCAGCAGCTCGGGACGGTCTAATAGCGAGCAGTACTTC.

The V and J genes are TRBV7-9 and TRBJ1-4, with D perhaps matching TRBD1 (5 bases). Per the germline V gene, CDR1 is SEHNR and CDR2 is FQNEAQ (reference sequence). Trimming stripped 1 base from V and 7 bases from J, with 13 bases between. The CDR3 has 15 residues. This CDR3 is CASSLDQGRAEKLFF. For the CDR3, the DNA is TGTGCCAGCAGCTTAGATCAGGGCAGGGCTGAAAAACTGTTTTTT.

This chain links TRBV29-1 with TRBJ2-7; the D gene is possibly TRBD1 (6 bases). This CDR3 region has 14 residues. V was clipped by 7 bases and J by 1 base, with 17 bases between them. CDR1 SQVTM and CDR2 ANQGSEA come from the germline V gene. The CDR3 sequence: CSATLGRGSYEQYF. The CDR3 bases are TGCAGCGCCACCCTCGGCAGGGGATCCTACGAGCAGTACTTC.

This clonotype was counted between two and nine times. The gene calls are TRBV7-8 and TRBJ2-4; D perhaps matches TRBD1 (5 bases). There are 14 residues in the CDR3. Germline CDR1 and CDR2: SGHVS and FQNEAQ. V gave up 5 bases and J gave up 7 bases, with 15 bases separating them. CDR3 DNA sequence: TGTGCCAGCAGCCCTCCTGGCTCAGGGAACATTCAGTACTTC. Amino acids: CASSPPGSGNIQYF.

This clonotype appeared a few times. CDR3 in DNA: TGTGCCAGCAGTCCTAACCCCAGTCCGCAACCCCTCCACTTT. Residues: CASSPNPSPQPLHF. The rearrangement joins TRBV7-2 to TRBJ1-6, with D uncertain. Germline V gene sequence: CDR1 SGHTA, CDR2 FQGNSA. Trimming left V 6 bases short and J 12 bases short, with 18 bases between. The CDR3 extends over 14 amino acids. The variable domain in full, with the rest retrieved from reference TRBV7-2 and TRBJ1-6, is GAGVSQSPSNKVTEKGKDVELRCDPISGHTALYWYRQSLGQGLEFLIYFQGNSAPDKSGLPSDRFSAERTGGSVSTLTIQRTQQEDSAVYLCASSPNPSPQPLHFGNGTRLTVT.

This clonotype appeared a few times. This sequence joins TRBV4-1 and TRBJ2-2; D is ambiguous. Germline lookup yields CDR1 MGHRA and CDR2 YSYEKL. Trimming removed 0 bases from V and 1 base from J, with 6 bases in between. The CDR3 sequence is 15 residues long. CDR3 DNA: TGCGCCAGCAGCCAAGATGTCTGGAACACCGGGGAGCTGTTTTTT. Translation gives CASSQDVWNTGELFF.

The rearrangement joins TRBV6-2 or TRBV6-3 to TRBJ2-1; perhaps TRBD2 as D (6 bases). In germline, CDR1 is MNHEY, CDR2 SVGEGT. Between the trimmed V and J ends, which lost 0 bases and 6 bases, there was a span of 12 bases. This CDR3 has 15 residues. The CDR3 region is CASSYSPSVGNEQFF. In DNA form, the CDR3 reads TGTGCCAGCAGTTACTCGCCTAGCGTAGGCAATGAGCAGTTCTTC.

The chain carries TRBV11-2 and TRBJ2-7; 11 bases align to TRBD2. Germline CDR1 SGHAT, CDR2 FQNNGV. V gave up 5 bases and J gave up 0 bases; unmatched junction bases: 6. CDR3 size: 16 residues. CDR3 in amino acids: CASSVGLAVSSYEQYF. CDR3 nucleotide sequence: TGTGCCAGCAGCGTGGGACTAGCGGTTAGCTCCTACGAGCAGTACTTC.

The CDR3, as DNA: TGTGCCAGCAGCCCAAGACTCTTCGGGACTCCTCCCGGGGAGCTGTTTTTT. Translated: CASSPRLFGTPPGELFF. The chain carries TRBV7-9 and TRBJ2-2, with D maybe TRBD2 (6 bases). Looked up from germline, CDR1 is SEHNR and CDR2 is FQNEAQ (reference sequence). The CDR3 is 17 residues long. The ends were cut back, 5 bases at V and 6 bases at J, with 22 bases in the middle.

The sample holds a few counts of this clonotype. This chain joins TRBV7-2 and TRBJ1-2, with TRBD1 as a possible D gene (5 bases). V was cut by 6 bases and J by 4 bases, with 21 bases left in between. This CDR3 is built from 16 residues. The V gene's germline CDR1 is SGHTA and CDR2 FQGNSA. The DNA for the CDR3 is TGTGCCAGCAGGATGACAGACAGACCCCTTTCCTATGGCTACACCTTC. Protein product: CASRMTDRPLSYGYTF.